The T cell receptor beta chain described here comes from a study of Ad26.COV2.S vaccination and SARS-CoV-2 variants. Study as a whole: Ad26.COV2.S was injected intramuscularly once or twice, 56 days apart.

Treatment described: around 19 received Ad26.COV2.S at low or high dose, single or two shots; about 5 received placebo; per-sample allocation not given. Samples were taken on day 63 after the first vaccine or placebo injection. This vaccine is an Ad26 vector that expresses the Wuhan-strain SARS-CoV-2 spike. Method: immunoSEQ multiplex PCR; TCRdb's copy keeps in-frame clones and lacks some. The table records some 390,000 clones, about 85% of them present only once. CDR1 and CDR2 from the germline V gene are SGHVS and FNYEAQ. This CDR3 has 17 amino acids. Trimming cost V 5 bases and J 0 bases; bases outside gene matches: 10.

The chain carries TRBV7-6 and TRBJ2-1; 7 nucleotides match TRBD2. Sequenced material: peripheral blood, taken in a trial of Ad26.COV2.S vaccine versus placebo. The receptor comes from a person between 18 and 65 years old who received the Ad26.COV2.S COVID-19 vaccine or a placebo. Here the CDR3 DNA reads TGTGCCAGCAGCCTTACTAGCGATGACTCCTCCTACAATGAGCAGTTCTTC. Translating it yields CASSLTSDDSSYNEQFF. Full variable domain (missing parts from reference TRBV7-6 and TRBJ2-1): GAGVSQSPRYKVTKRGQDVALRCDPISGHVSLYWYRQALGQGPEFLTYFNYEAQQDKSGLPNDRFSAERPEGSISTLTIQRTEQRDSAMYRCASSLTSDDSSYNEQFFGPGTRLTVL.